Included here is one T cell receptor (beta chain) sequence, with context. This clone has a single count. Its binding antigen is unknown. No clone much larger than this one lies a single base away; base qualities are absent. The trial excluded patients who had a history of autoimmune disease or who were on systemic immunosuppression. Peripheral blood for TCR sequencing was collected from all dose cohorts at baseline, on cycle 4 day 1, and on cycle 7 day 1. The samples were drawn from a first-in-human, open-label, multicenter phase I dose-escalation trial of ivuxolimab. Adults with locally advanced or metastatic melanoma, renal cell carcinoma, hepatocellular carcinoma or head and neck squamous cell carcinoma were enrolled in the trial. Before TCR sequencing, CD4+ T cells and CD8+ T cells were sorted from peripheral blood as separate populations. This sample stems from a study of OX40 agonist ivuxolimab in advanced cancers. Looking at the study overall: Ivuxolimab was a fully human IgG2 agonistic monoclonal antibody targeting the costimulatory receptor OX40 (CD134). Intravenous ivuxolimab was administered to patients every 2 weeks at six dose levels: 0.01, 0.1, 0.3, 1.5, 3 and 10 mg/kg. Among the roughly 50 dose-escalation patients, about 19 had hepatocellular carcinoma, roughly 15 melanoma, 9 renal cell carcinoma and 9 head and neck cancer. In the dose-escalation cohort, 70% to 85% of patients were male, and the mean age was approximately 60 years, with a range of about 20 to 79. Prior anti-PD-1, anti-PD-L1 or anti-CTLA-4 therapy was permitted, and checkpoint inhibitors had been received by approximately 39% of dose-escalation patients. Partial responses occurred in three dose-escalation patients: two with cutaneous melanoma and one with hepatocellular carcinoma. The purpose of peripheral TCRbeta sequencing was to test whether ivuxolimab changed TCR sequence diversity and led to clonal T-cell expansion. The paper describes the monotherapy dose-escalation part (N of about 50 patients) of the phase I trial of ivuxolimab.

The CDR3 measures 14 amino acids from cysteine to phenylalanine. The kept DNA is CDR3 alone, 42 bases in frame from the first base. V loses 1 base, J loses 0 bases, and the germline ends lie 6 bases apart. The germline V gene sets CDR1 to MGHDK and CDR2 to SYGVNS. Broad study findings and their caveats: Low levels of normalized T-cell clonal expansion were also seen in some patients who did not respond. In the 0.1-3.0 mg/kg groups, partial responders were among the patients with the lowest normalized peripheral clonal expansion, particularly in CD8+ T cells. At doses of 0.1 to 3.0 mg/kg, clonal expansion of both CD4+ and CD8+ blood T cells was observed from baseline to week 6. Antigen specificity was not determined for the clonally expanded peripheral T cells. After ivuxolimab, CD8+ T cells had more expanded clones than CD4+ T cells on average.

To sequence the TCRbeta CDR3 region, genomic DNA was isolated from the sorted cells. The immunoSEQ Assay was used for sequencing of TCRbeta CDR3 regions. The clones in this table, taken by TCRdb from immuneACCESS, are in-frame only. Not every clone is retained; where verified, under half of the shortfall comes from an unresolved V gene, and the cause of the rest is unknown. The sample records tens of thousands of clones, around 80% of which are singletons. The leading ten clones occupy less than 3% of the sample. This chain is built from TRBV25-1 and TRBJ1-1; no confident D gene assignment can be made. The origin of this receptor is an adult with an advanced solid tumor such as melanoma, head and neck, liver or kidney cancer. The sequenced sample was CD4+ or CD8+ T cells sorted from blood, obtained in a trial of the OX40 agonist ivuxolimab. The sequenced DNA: TGTGCCAGCAGTGAATCATGGGTGAACACTGAAGCTTTCTTT. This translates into CASSESWVNTEAFF.